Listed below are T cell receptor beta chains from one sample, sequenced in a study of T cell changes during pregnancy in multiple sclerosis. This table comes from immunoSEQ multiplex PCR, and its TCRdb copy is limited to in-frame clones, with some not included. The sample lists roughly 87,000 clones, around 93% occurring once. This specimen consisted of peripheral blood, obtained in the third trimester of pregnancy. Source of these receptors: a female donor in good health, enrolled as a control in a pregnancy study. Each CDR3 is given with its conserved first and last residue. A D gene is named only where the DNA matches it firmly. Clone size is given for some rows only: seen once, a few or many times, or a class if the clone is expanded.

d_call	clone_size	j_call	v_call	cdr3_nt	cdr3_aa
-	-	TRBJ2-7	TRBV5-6	TGTGCCAGCAGCCCGGGACATGGATACGAGCAGTACTTC	CASSPGHGYEQYF
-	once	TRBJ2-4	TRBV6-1	TGTGCCAGCAGTGTACAGGCCGGAAACATTCAGTACTTC	CASSVQAGNIQYF
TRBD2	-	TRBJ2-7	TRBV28	TGTGCCAGTACCGAGCGGGAGGACTTTTACGAGCAGTACTTC	CASTEREDFYEQYF
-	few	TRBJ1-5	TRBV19	TGTGCCAGTTTGGACAGAGATTATAGCAATCAGCCCCAGCATTTT	CASLDRDYSNQPQHF
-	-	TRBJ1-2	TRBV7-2	TGTGCCAGCAGCTTAGAGGCAGGGTGGAGTGGCTACACCTTC	CASSLEAGWSGYTF
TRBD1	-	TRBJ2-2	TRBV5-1	TGCGCCAGCAGCTCTGGGACAGGGGGCACCGGGGAGCTGTTTTTT	CASSSGTGGTGELFF
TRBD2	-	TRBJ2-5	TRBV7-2	TGTGCCAGCAGCCACCTAGCGGGAGATAAGACCCAGTACTTC	CASSHLAGDKTQYF
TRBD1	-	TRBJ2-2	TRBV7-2	TGTGCCAGCAGCTTAGGGACAGGAACAAACACCGGGGAGCTGTTTTTT	CASSLGTGTNTGELFF
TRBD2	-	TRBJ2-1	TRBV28	TGTGCCAGCAGTTTTCCCCTAGCGGGAGGGGAAGACAATGAGCAGTTCTTC	CASSFPLAGGEDNEQFF
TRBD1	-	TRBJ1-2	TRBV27	TGTGCCAGCAGTTTATTGGGGGACAGCCTCTATGGCTACACCTTC	CASSLLGDSLYGYTF
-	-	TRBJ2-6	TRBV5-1	TGCGCCAGCAGCTTGCCCAACTCTGGGGCCAACGTCCTGACTTTC	CASSLPNSGANVLTF
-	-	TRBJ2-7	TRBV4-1	TGCGCCAGCAGCCAAGTAAACGGGAGAATTCACGAGCAGTACTTC	CASSQVNGRIHEQYF
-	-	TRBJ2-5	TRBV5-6	TGTGCCAGCAGCTTTGAGGGTACTAGGGAGACCCAGTACTTC	CASSFEGTRETQYF
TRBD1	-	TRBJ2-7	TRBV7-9	TGTGCCAGCAGCTTGGGCGACAGGGTTACCTACGAGCAGTACTTC	CASSLGDRVTYEQYF
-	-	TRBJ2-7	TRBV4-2	TGTGCCAGCAGCCAAGGGGGGGATTATTACGAGCAGTACTTC	CASSQGGDYYEQYF
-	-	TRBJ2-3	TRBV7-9	TGTGCCAGCAGCCCTTGGGCGGCTAGCGCGACAGATACGCAGTATTTT	CASSPWAASATDTQYF
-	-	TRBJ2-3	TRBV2	TGTGCCAGCAGCGCCTCGACTAGCACAGATACGCAGTATTTT	CASSASTSTDTQYF
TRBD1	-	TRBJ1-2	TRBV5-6	TGTGCCAGCAGCTTGTGGGGTGGGACAGCTAACTATGGCTACACCTTC	CASSLWGGTANYGYTF
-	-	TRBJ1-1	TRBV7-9	TGTGCCAGCAGCTTATTGGAGGGCCTCATTGAAGCTTTCTTT	CASSLLEGLIEAFF
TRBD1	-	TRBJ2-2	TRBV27	TGTGCCAGCAGAAACAGGGGGCTTTACGCCGGGGAGCTGTTTTTT	CASRNRGLYAGELFF
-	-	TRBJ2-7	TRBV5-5	TGTGCCAGCAGCTTGGTGGACTTGGGCTACTACGAGCAGTACTTC	CASSLVDLGYYEQYF
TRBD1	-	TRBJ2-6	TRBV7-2	TGTGCCACCAGACTCCCCCGGGACAGAACTCTCTCTGGGGCCAACGTCCTGACTTTC	CATRLPRDRTLSGANVLTF
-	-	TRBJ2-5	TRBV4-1	TGCGCCAGCAGCCAAGATCTCGGGAGCGAGACCCAGTACTTC	CASSQDLGSETQYF
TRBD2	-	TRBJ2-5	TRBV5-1	TGCGCCAGCAGGATCGTCACTAGCGGGAAAGAGACCCAGTACTTC	CASRIVTSGKETQYF
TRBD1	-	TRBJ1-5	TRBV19	TGTGCCAGTAGCCCGGGACAGGTTAGCAATCAGCCCCAGCATTTT	CASSPGQVSNQPQHF
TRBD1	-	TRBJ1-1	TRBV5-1	TGCGCCAGCAGCGGGGCGGGACAGGGAGGCACTGAAGCTTTCTTT	CASSGAGQGGTEAFF
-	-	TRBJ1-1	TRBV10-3	TGTGCCATCAGTGAAAGGCAGGGCCCTGGCCCTAACGGAGCTTTCTTT	CAISERQGPGPNGAFF
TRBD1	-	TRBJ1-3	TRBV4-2	TGTGCCAGCAGCCAAGGACAGGGCGGTGGAAACACCATATATTTT	CASSQGQGGGNTIYF
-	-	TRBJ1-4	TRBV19	TGTGCCAGTAGTATCTCGGCAGGAGGGGAAAAACTGTTTTTT	CASSISAGGEKLFF
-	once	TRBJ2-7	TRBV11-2	TGTGCCAGCACCCGAAGCCTGTCCCCATACTCTTACGAGCAGTACTTC	CASTRSLSPYSYEQYF
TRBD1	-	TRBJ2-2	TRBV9	TGTGCCAGCAGCGCGGAGACAGGGACCGGGGAGCTGTTTTTT	CASSAETGTGELFF
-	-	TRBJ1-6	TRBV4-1	TGCGCCAGCAGCCAAGAAAGAGAGGGGGAATATTCACCCCTCCACTTT	CASSQEREGEYSPLHF
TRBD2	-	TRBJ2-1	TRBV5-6	TGTGCCAGCAGCTCCCGGGACTATAACTCGGATGAGCAGTTCTTC	CASSSRDYNSDEQFF
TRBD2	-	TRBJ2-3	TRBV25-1	TGTGCCAGCAGGTTCGAAGCCAATTTAGCGGGAGGGACAGATACGCAGTATTTT	CASRFEANLAGGTDTQYF
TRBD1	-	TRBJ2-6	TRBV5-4	TGTGCCAGCAGCCCCAAGGCAGGGGGCTCCCTACCTGGGGCCAACGTCCTGACTTTC	CASSPKAGGSLPGANVLTF
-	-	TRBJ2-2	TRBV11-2	TGTGCCAGCAGCTCCGGGGAGGCGAACACCGGGGAGCTGTTTTTT	CASSSGEANTGELFF
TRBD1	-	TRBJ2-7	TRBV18	TGTGCCAGCTCACCCAGCCGGGACAGGGACGAGCAGTACTTC	CASSPSRDRDEQYF
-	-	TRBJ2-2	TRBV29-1	TGCAGCGCCCGTAGAGGGGGGGAGCTGTTTTTT	CSARRGGELFF
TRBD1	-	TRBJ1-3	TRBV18	TGTGCCAGCTCACCACTCGGACAGGGTTCGCGAAACACCATATATTTT	CASSPLGQGSRNTIYF
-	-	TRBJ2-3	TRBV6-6	TGTGCCAGCAGTTACTTCGCGGAACCGGGCACAGATACGCAGTATTTT	CASSYFAEPGTDTQYF
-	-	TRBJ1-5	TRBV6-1	TGTGCCAGTAGACACAGGGTGAATCAGCCCCAGCATTTT	CASRHRVNQPQHF
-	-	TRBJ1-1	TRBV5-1	TGCGCCAGCAGTTTAGGGGGTGGAGACACTGAAGCTTTCTTT	CASSLGGGDTEAFF
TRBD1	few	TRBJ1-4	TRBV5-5	TGTGCCAGCAGCCTCACAGTCACAGGGGGCGCGGATGAAAAACTGTTTTTT	CASSLTVTGGADEKLFF
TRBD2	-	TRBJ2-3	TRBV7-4	TGTGCCAGGGACGTTAAGCGGGAGGTAACAGATACGCAGTATTTT	CARDVKREVTDTQYF
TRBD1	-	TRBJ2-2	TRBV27	TGTGCCAGCAGTCTCGGGACAGGGCCCGGGGAGCTGTTTTTT	CASSLGTGPGELFF
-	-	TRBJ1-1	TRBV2	TGTGCCAGCAGTGTGGTTCGGGGGTCTCGCACTGAAGCTTTCTTT	CASSVVRGSRTEAFF
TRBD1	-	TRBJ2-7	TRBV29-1	TGCAGCGTTGAAGCTCTTGGGACAGGGGACTACGAGCAGTACTTC	CSVEALGTGDYEQYF
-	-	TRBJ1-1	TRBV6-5	TGTGCCACCCGGGACACAAACACTGAAGCTTTCTTT	CATRDTNTEAFF
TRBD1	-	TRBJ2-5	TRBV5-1	TGCGCCAGCAGCGGGGGACAGGGGGGTGAGACCCAGTACTTC	CASSGGQGGETQYF
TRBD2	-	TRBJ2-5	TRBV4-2	TGTGCCAGCAGCCACAGCTCTACTAGCGGCCAAGAGACCCAGTACTTC	CASSHSSTSGQETQYF
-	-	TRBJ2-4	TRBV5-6	TGTGCCAGCAGCCCGGGGTGGGGCAAAAACATTCAGTACTTC	CASSPGWGKNIQYF